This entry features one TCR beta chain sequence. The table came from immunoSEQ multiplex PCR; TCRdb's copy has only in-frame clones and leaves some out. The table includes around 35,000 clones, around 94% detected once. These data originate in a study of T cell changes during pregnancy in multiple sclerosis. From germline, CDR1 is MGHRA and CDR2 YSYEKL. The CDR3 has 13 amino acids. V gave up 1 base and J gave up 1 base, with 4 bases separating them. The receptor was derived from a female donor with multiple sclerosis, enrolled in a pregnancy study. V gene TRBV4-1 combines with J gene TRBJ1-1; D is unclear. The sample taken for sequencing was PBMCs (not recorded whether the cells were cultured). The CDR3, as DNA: TGCGCCAGCAGCCAAGGACAGAACACTGAAGCTTTCTTT. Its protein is CASSQGQNTEAFF.